The 8 T cell receptor beta chains reported below all come from one sample, sequenced in a study of T cell repertoires in ileal Crohn's disease. Profiled with immunoSEQ multiplex PCR; TCRdb holds only in-frame clones, not every one. Among 6,800 or so clones listed, roughly 84% were seen once. Sequencing was carried out using ileal tissue. All receptors derive from an adult with Crohn's disease.

The DNA for the CDR3 is TGTGCCAGCAGCCAGGAGGCCGCGAACACCGGGGAGCTGTTTTTT. It is translated as CASSQEAANTGELFF. This chain uses TRBV28 with TRBJ2-2, with D possibly matching TRBD2 (5 bases). Germline CDR1 MDHEN, CDR2 SYDVKM. Trimming removed 6 bases at V and 0 bases at J, with 11 bases between. The CDR3 runs 15 residues.

This chain uses TRBV29-1 with TRBJ2-3; a possible D gene is TRBD1 (5 bases). Between the trimmed V and J ends, which lost 2 bases and 4 bases, there was a span of 10 bases. The CDR3 runs 13 residues. CDR1 and CDR2 (germline): SQVTM, ANQGSEA. CDR3 sequence reads: CSVERGSADTQYF. DNA of the CDR3: TGCAGCGTTGAAAGGGGCTCGGCAGATACGCAGTATTTT.

The V call is TRBV28, the J call TRBJ1-2, with D uncertain. CDR3 size: 12 residues. Germline CDR1 reads MDHEN; CDR2 reads SYDVKM. Trimming removed 8 bases at V and 4 bases at J, with 11 bases between. CDR3 residues: CASGLPPYGYTF. The CDR3 coding sequence is TGTGCCAGCGGCCTCCCCCCCTATGGCTACACCTTC.

The rearrangement joins TRBV5-1 to TRBJ2-2, with D possibly TRBD1 on 6 matching bases. CDR3 length: 13 amino acids. The germline V gene has CDR1 SGHRS and CDR2 YFSETQ. V lost 4 bases to trimming and J lost 6 bases, with 10 bases between them. The CDR3 region is CASSGQSPGELFF. The CDR3 region has the DNA TGCGCCAGCAGCGGACAGTCTCCCGGGGAGCTGTTTTTT.

The chain carries TRBV5-1 and TRBJ1-4; D gene ambiguous. Germline V gene sequence: CDR1 SGHRS, CDR2 YFSETQ. CDR3 length: 15 residues. The V and J ends lost 4 bases and 5 bases respectively, with 15 bases between them. This chain's CDR3 is CASSPGPPGNEKLFF. The CDR3 coding sequence is TGCGCCAGCAGCCCCGGCCCTCCGGGGAATGAAAAACTGTTTTTT.

Note on this clone: Other DNA variants within this sample encode the same CDR3. The rearrangement joins TRBV28 to TRBJ1-1; D is unclear. V gave up 2 bases and J gave up 6 bases, with 7 bases separating them. This CDR3 is built from 12 residues. Germline CDR1 and CDR2: MDHEN and SYDVKM. CDR3 sequence: CASSLAGAEAFF. CDR3 DNA sequence: TGTGCCAGCAGTTTAGCCGGGGCTGAAGCTTTCTTT.

The chain has TRBV5-1 and TRBJ1-2; 8 nucleotides agree with TRBD1. The V gene end was trimmed by 1 base and the J gene end by 6 bases; junction bases not matched to a gene: 5. The CDR3 runs to 14 residues. CDR1 SGHRS and CDR2 YFSETQ come from the germline V gene. CDR3 nucleotides: TGCGCCAGCAGCTTGACAGGGGGTATGGATGGCTACACCTTC. Amino acid sequence: CASSLTGGMDGYTF.

The chain has TRBV5-4 and TRBJ1-2, with D uncertain. The CDR3 totals 14 residues. CDR1 and CDR2 from the germline V gene are SGHNT and YYREEE (reference sequence). V was trimmed by 4 bases and J by 2 bases, leaving 12 bases between them. CDR3 sequence: CASSGNLRNYGYTF. The CDR3 bases are TGTGCCAGCAGCGGTAACCTTCGGAACTATGGCTACACCTTC.